These T cell receptor beta chains were read from a single sample in a study of early T cells in non-severe SARS-CoV-2 infection. TCRdb redid the calling of the 5' RACE reads with MiXCR, one entry per CDR3 protein. Among tens of thousands of distinct CDR3 sequences listed, around 7% were seen once. The specimen was whole blood. The receptors stem from an adult who was a healthcare worker with PCR-confirmed SARS-CoV-2 infection or an uninfected control (not recorded which). Both conserved end residues are part of each CDR3. D genes are given only for firm matches. For some rows the clone size is stated as once, few or many, or as a class when expanded; others skip it.

clone_size: -
j_call: TRBJ2-1
d_call: TRBD1
v_call: TRBV5-1
cdr3_aa: CASSYSPGQTNEQFF
cdr3_nt: TGCGCCAGCAGCTACTCACCGGGACAGACCAATGAGCAGTTCTTC

clone_size: many
j_call: TRBJ2-1
d_call: TRBD2
v_call: TRBV27
cdr3_aa: CASSLSGREREQFF
cdr3_nt: TGTGCCAGCAGTTTATCGGGGCGGGAGCGGGAGCAGTTCTTC

clone_size: -
j_call: TRBJ2-7
d_call: TRBD2
v_call: TRBV11-3
cdr3_aa: CASSLGLLAGDEQYF
cdr3_nt: TGTGCCAGCAGCTTAGGTTTGCTAGCGGGAGACGAGCAGTACTTC

clone_size: many
j_call: TRBJ1-4
d_call: -
v_call: TRBV6-4
cdr3_aa: CASSPGGQGNEKLFF
cdr3_nt: TGTGCCAGCAGCCCCGGGGGGCAGGGAAACGAAAAACTGTTTTTT

clone_size: few
j_call: TRBJ2-3
d_call: TRBD1
v_call: TRBV5-5
cdr3_aa: CASSLVITGQGADTQYF
cdr3_nt: TGTGCCAGCAGCTTGGTTATTACGGGACAGGGCGCAGATACGCAGTATTTT

clone_size: -
j_call: TRBJ2-7
d_call: -
v_call: TRBV20-1
cdr3_aa: CSARDLARVSYEQYF
cdr3_nt: TGCAGTGCTAGGGATCTAGCGAGAGTGAGCTACGAGCAGTACTTC

clone_size: many
j_call: TRBJ1-6
d_call: TRBD1
v_call: TRBV6-1
cdr3_aa: CASRGQGFNSPLHF
cdr3_nt: TGTGCCAGCAGAGGACAGGGGTTCAATTCACCCCTCCACTTT

clone_size: -
j_call: TRBJ2-5
d_call: TRBD2
v_call: TRBV7-8
cdr3_aa: CASRKSRAGGRETQYF
cdr3_nt: TGTGCCAGCAGAAAGAGCCGTGCGGGAGGGCGAGAGACCCAGTACTTC

clone_size: -
j_call: TRBJ2-5
d_call: -
v_call: TRBV11-2
cdr3_aa: CASSIDRGPETQYF
cdr3_nt: TGTGCCAGCAGCATCGACAGAGGGCCGGAGACCCAGTACTTC

clone_size: many
j_call: TRBJ2-3
d_call: -
v_call: TRBV6-5
cdr3_aa: CASARETTDTQYF
cdr3_nt: TGTGCCAGCGCCAGGGAGACAACCGATACGCAGTATTTT

clone_size: few
j_call: TRBJ2-5
d_call: -
v_call: TRBV7-8
cdr3_aa: CASSLEKDPSRETQYF
cdr3_nt: TGTGCCAGCAGCTTAGAAAAAGACCCGAGTAGAGAGACCCAGTACTTC

clone_size: many
j_call: TRBJ2-1
d_call: -
v_call: TRBV28
cdr3_aa: CASSPQTSSGEQFF
cdr3_nt: TGTGCCAGCAGTCCACAGACTAGTTCTGGTGAGCAGTTCTTC

clone_size: many
j_call: TRBJ2-1
d_call: TRBD2
v_call: TRBV9
cdr3_aa: CASSSPRREWNNEQFF
cdr3_nt: TGTGCCAGCAGTAGCCCTAGGCGGGAGTGGAACAATGAGCAGTTCTTC

clone_size: many
j_call: TRBJ1-1
d_call: TRBD1
v_call: TRBV25-1
cdr3_aa: CASQGAGTEAFF
cdr3_nt: TGTGCCAGCCAGGGGGCAGGCACTGAAGCTTTCTTT

clone_size: many
j_call: TRBJ2-2
d_call: TRBD2
v_call: TRBV6-2/TRBV6-3
cdr3_aa: CASSRTSGRAANTGELFF
cdr3_nt: TGTGCCAGCAGTAGGACTAGCGGGCGCGCCGCGAACACCGGGGAGCTGTTTTTT

clone_size: -
j_call: TRBJ2-6
d_call: TRBD1
v_call: TRBV6-5
cdr3_aa: CASSYRGQGAGANVLTF
cdr3_nt: TGTGCCAGCAGTTACCGGGGACAGGGTGCCGGGGCCAACGTCCTGACTTTC

clone_size: few
j_call: TRBJ2-3
d_call: -
v_call: TRBV27
cdr3_aa: CASTPRGESDTQYF
cdr3_nt: TGTGCCAGCACCCCACGGGGCGAATCAGATACGCAGTATTTT

clone_size: many
j_call: TRBJ2-4
d_call: TRBD1
v_call: TRBV5-6
cdr3_aa: CASSLGGQVAKNIQYF
cdr3_nt: TGTGCCAGCAGCTTGGGGGGACAGGTAGCCAAAAACATTCAGTACTTC

clone_size: many
j_call: TRBJ2-7
d_call: TRBD1
v_call: TRBV25-1
cdr3_aa: CASSPTGGTGEQYF
cdr3_nt: TGTGCCAGCAGCCCGACAGGGGGTACGGGCGAGCAGTACTTC

clone_size: many
j_call: TRBJ2-3
d_call: -
v_call: TRBV11-3
cdr3_aa: CASSFRTGSSTDTQYF
cdr3_nt: TGTGCCAGCAGCTTTCGGACGGGTTCTAGCACAGATACGCAGTATTTT

clone_size: many
j_call: TRBJ2-1
d_call: TRBD2
v_call: TRBV20-1
cdr3_aa: CSARGLAGDNEQFF
cdr3_nt: TGCAGTGCTAGAGGACTAGCGGGAGACAATGAGCAGTTCTTC

clone_size: many
j_call: TRBJ1-1
d_call: -
v_call: TRBV5-1
cdr3_aa: CASSRGQSNTEAFF
cdr3_nt: TGCGCCAGCAGCCGTGGACAGTCGAACACTGAAGCTTTCTTT

clone_size: many
j_call: TRBJ2-3
d_call: -
v_call: TRBV9
cdr3_aa: CASSVSRDTQYF
cdr3_nt: TGTGCCAGCAGCGTTTCAAGGGATACGCAGTATTTT

clone_size: -
j_call: TRBJ1-2
d_call: TRBD1
v_call: TRBV4-1
cdr3_aa: CASRATGDYGYTF
cdr3_nt: TGCGCCAGCAGGGCTACAGGGGACTATGGCTACACCTTC

clone_size: many
j_call: TRBJ1-1
d_call: -
v_call: TRBV6-5
cdr3_aa: CASSGGTEAFF
cdr3_nt: TGTGCCAGCAGTGGGGGCACTGAAGCTTTCTTT

clone_size: -
j_call: TRBJ2-7
d_call: TRBD1
v_call: TRBV7-9
cdr3_aa: CASSLADRGAEQYF
cdr3_nt: TGTGCCAGCAGCTTAGCCGACAGGGGCGCCGAGCAGTACTTC

clone_size: many
j_call: TRBJ2-5
d_call: -
v_call: TRBV12-5
cdr3_aa: CASAQGDSGTWETQYF
cdr3_nt: TGTGCTAGTGCCCAGGGGGACAGCGGGACTTGGGAGACCCAGTACTTC

clone_size: many
j_call: TRBJ2-3
d_call: -
v_call: TRBV27
cdr3_aa: CASSLSPRLSRADTQYF
cdr3_nt: TGTGCCAGCAGTTTATCCCCCAGACTTAGCCGTGCAGATACGCAGTATTTT

clone_size: many
j_call: TRBJ2-7
d_call: -
v_call: TRBV21-1
cdr3_aa: CASTVPGGRAYEQYF
cdr3_nt: TGTGCCAGCACCGTACCGGGAGGGCGGGCCTACGAGCAGTACTTC

clone_size: many
j_call: TRBJ1-1
d_call: -
v_call: TRBV5-1
cdr3_aa: CASSLRENTEAFF
cdr3_nt: TGCGCCAGCAGCTTGAGGGAGAACACTGAAGCTTTCTTT

clone_size: many
j_call: TRBJ1-5
d_call: -
v_call: TRBV2
cdr3_aa: CASSGQINQPQHF
cdr3_nt: TGTGCCAGCAGTGGACAAATCAATCAGCCCCAGCATTTT

clone_size: -
j_call: TRBJ2-1
d_call: -
v_call: TRBV5-5
cdr3_aa: CASQVMPHTYNEQFF
cdr3_nt: TGTGCCAGCCAGGTTATGCCCCACACCTACAATGAGCAGTTCTTC

clone_size: many
j_call: TRBJ2-5
d_call: TRBD2
v_call: TRBV6-4
cdr3_aa: CASSETSGTQETQYF
cdr3_nt: TGTGCCAGCAGTGAGACTAGCGGGACCCAAGAGACCCAGTACTTC

clone_size: many
j_call: TRBJ2-5
d_call: -
v_call: TRBV6-2/TRBV6-3
cdr3_aa: CASSYRLAQSYQETQYF
cdr3_nt: TGTGCCAGCAGTTACCGGCTAGCGCAATCGTACCAAGAGACCCAGTACTTC

clone_size: many
j_call: TRBJ2-1
d_call: TRBD2
v_call: TRBV7-2
cdr3_aa: CASSLSTSGLREQFF
cdr3_nt: TGTGCCAGCAGCTTATCAACTAGCGGCCTCCGGGAGCAGTTCTTC

clone_size: many
j_call: TRBJ2-6
d_call: -
v_call: TRBV3-1
cdr3_aa: CASSPRGDSGANVLTF
cdr3_nt: TGTGCCAGCAGCCCCCGGGGCGACTCTGGGGCCAACGTCCTGACTTTC

clone_size: many
j_call: TRBJ2-5
d_call: -
v_call: TRBV27
cdr3_aa: CASSGVPMIQETQYF
cdr3_nt: TGTGCCAGCAGTGGTGTCCCAATGATACAAGAGACCCAGTACTTC

clone_size: many
j_call: TRBJ2-3
d_call: TRBD2
v_call: TRBV3-1
cdr3_aa: CASSPSAGGRDTQYF
cdr3_nt: TGTGCCAGCAGCCCCTCCGCGGGAGGGCGGGATACGCAGTATTTT

clone_size: many
j_call: TRBJ2-5
d_call: TRBD2
v_call: TRBV29-1
cdr3_aa: CSVEDPQLAGFGIETQYF
cdr3_nt: TGCAGCGTTGAAGACCCGCAACTAGCGGGTTTCGGTATAGAGACCCAGTACTTC

clone_size: many
j_call: TRBJ2-2
d_call: -
v_call: TRBV9
cdr3_aa: CASSPLGGPAGELFF
cdr3_nt: TGTGCCAGCAGCCCCCTAGGGGGGCCCGCCGGGGAGCTGTTTTTT

clone_size: few
j_call: TRBJ1-5
d_call: -
v_call: TRBV5-6
cdr3_aa: CASSLTAELYSNQPQHF
cdr3_nt: TGTGCCAGCAGCTTGACGGCAGAACTTTATAGCAATCAGCCCCAGCATTTT